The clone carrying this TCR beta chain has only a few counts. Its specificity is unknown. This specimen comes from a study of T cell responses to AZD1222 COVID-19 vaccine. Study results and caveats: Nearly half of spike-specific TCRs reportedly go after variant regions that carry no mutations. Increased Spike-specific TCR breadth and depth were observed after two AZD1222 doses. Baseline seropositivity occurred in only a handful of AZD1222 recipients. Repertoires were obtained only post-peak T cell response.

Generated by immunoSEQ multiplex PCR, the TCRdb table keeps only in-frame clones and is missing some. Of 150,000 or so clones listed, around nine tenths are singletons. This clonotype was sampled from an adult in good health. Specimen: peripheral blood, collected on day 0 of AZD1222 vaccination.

The CDR3 is CAWSTLQGNEQFF. The DNA of the CDR3 is TGTGCCTGGAGTACTTTACAGGGCAATGAGCAGTTCTTC. V and J are TRBV30 and TRBJ2-1; perhaps TRBD1 as D (6 bases). The V end lost 2 bases, the J end lost 6 bases, and 11 bases lay between the germline ends. Germline CDR1 is GTSNPN and CDR2 is SVGIG (reference sequence). This CDR3 contains 13 residues.